This is a list of T cell receptor beta chains from one sample in a study of blood T cell repertoires in COVID-19. TCRdb keeps only in-frame clones here, not all; method: immunoSEQ multiplex PCR. The sample has fewer than 300,000 clones, more than 70% seen once. Specimen: peripheral blood. The receptor source for this set is a woman in her 40s who had recovered from COVID-19. The conserved cysteine and the conserved F or W are not part of the CDR3 here.

v_gene	j_gene	len	CDR3aa
TRBV6-5	TRBJ2-1	13	ASRRTLPSSDEQF
TRBV7-9	TRBJ2-1	16	ASSLAGAGALSYNEQF
TRBV4-3	TRBJ1-4	13	ASSQLGGPGEKLF
TRBV5-6	TRBJ1-1	14	ASSPRGQPMNTEAF
TRBV5-1	TRBJ2-6	17	ASSQRDWMGGTGANVLT
TRBV27	TRBJ1-1	13	ASSMSVGVGTEAF
TRBV4-3	TRBJ2-1	12	ASSATSGMGEQF
TRBV7-7	TRBJ2-1	11	ASSLKVRVEQF
TRBV27	TRBJ2-7	11	ASSSTQGDEQY
TRBV30	TRBJ1-5	11	AWSVGGGQPQH
TRBV7-2	TRBJ2-3	13	ASSSRLTSTDTQY
TRBV9	TRBJ2-7	13	ASSVEGTGPYEQY
TRBV4-3	TRBJ1-5	15	ASSQGWAGASNQPQH
TRBV28	TRBJ1-2	11	ASDRAPNYGYT
TRBV3-1/TRBV3-2	TRBJ1-2	12	ASNPAGERGGYT
TRBV12-3/TRBV12-4	TRBJ2-1	10	ASSAAYNEQF
TRBV5-1	TRBJ2-3	11	ASSLAGMSTQY
TRBV4-2	TRBJ2-2	13	ASSPEAGGAGELF
TRBV4-3	TRBJ2-6	15	ASSQDFGRSGANVLT
TRBV2	TRBJ2-5	8	ASSRETQY
TRBV24-1	TRBJ2-1	13	ATSDGGRAGDEQF
TRBV6-2/TRBV6-3	TRBJ1-2	17	ASSRVTGTGGPANYGYT
TRBV5-1	TRBJ2-1	12	DPLRGYGHNEQF
TRBV28	TRBJ1-3	13	ASSLSGQGGNTIY
TRBV25-1	TRBJ1-1	13	ASRGRSRQNTEAF
TRBV18	TRBJ2-5	16	ASSPFGLAGGNQETQY
TRBV4-3	TRBJ2-2	15	ASSQDPSGRTTGELF
TRBV14	TRBJ1-1	12	ASSQDGGLPGAF
TRBV19	TRBJ2-3	11	ASRGASTDTQY
TRBV12-3/TRBV12-4	TRBJ1-1	7	ATGPKAF
TRBV5-1	TRBJ2-1	12	ASSLEGANNEQF
TRBV6-1	TRBJ2-7	9	ASSDLYEQY
TRBV7-6	TRBJ2-3	11	ASSLEEGREQY
TRBV19	TRBJ2-4	13	APSRDPGAKNIQY
TRBV19	TRBJ2-5	11	ASSPSGTETQY
TRBV4-1	TRBJ2-7	16	ASSQGLAGGPFAYEQY
TRBV19	TRBJ2-4	11	ASRGLAKNIQY
TRBV6-2/TRBV6-3	TRBJ1-2	12	ASSHTPIPRGYT
TRBV20-1	TRBJ2-3	9	SASRADTQY
TRBV7-9	TRBJ1-6	16	ASSIATGTGGRFSPLH
TRBV24-1	TRBJ1-5	12	ATSDLGGGQPQH
TRBV3-1/TRBV3-2	TRBJ1-6	12	ASSQGQASSPLH
TRBV4-2	TRBJ1-2	14	ASSQEASGYDYGYT
TRBV12-3/TRBV12-4	TRBJ2-1	9	ASSLIEEQF
TRBV29-1	TRBJ1-1	11	SLRGPPNTEAF
TRBV19	TRBJ1-5	14	ASSPDRGAFNQPQH
TRBV7-2	TRBJ2-1	15	ASSRPAGGSSYNEQF